The T cell receptor (beta chain) under discussion was sequenced for a study of cytomegalovirus exposure and HLA in healthy donors. About the study: Of all 400 or so donors who were genotyped, 75% to 85% belonged to the Caucasian-associated ancestry cluster.

Remarks on this clone: Its matching antigen is unknown.

Donors in the study were healthy people who gave bone marrow. PCR involved 60 Vbeta and 13 Jbeta primers. Some clones are missing from TCRdb's copy, which holds only in-frame ones; the method was immunoSEQ multiplex PCR. In the table there are some 110,000 clones, roughly 73% of which are singletons. General observations from the study: Under in vitro conditions, a few CMV-associated chains were confirmed as specific for CMV antigens. Researchers counted about 150 TCR beta chains as cytomegalovirus-associated.

CDR3 length: 15 residues. The germline V gene has CDR1 SGHNT and CDR2 YYREEE (reference sequence). Losses at the gene ends were 0 bases for V and 6 bases for J; bases not matched to a gene: 7. J is TRBJ1-2 and V is TRBV5-4; TRBD1 matches at 8 bases. The receptor was isolated from a man aged 55 to 70 in good health and CMV-seropositive. The sample consisted of PBMCs. CDR3 amino acids: CASSLERQGADGYTF. CDR3 sequence (DNA): TGTGCCAGCAGCTTGGAAAGGCAGGGGGCGGATGGCTACACCTTC.